This TCR beta chain was obtained from a study of blood T cell repertoires in COVID-19. On the study more broadly: The origin of the acute and convalescent COVID-19 samples was the United States, Italy and Spain. PBMCs, B-cell-depleted T cells, or T cells provided the cDNA or gDNA that made up the material.

Assay used: immunoSEQ multiplex PCR; TCRdb lists only in-frame clones, some missing. The data hold 350,000 to 400,000 clones, with 70% to 90% observed a single time. CDR1 is SGHTA and CDR2 is FQGNSA in the germline V gene. Trimming pared 5 bases from V and 2 bases from J, leaving 13 bases between. CDR3 length: 14 amino acids. The chain employs TRBV7-2 and TRBJ2-7; D not resolved. The sequencing input was peripheral blood. The source is a woman in her sixties with COVID-19, enrolled during active disease. CDR3 nucleotide sequence: TGTGCCAGCAGCCCACGCGGATTTACCTACGAGCAGTACTTC. As protein: CASSPRGFTYEQYF.